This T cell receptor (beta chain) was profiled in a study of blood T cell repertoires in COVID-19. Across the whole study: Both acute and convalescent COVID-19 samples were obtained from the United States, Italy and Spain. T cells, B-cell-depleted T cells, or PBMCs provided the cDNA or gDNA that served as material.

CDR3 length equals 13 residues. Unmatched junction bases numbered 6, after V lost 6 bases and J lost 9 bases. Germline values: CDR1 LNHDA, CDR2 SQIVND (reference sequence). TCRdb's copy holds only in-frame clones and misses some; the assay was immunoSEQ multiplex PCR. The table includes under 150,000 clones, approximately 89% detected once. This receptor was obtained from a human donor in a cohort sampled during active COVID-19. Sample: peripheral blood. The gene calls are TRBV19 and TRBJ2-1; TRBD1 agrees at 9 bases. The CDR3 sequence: CASSITGGGEQFF. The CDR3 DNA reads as TGTGCCAGTAGCATAACAGGGGGCGGTGAGCAGTTCTTC.